The 16 T cell receptor beta chains below all came from one sample that was sequenced in a study of cytomegalovirus exposure and HLA in healthy donors. The PCR had 60 Vbeta and 13 Jbeta primers. Profiling relied on immunoSEQ multiplex PCR, and the TCRdb table lists in-frame clones only, not all of them. The sample consists of almost 200,000 clones, around 85% of them appearing once. Material: PBMCs. The receptors shown here come from a woman aged 45-65 years in good health and CMV-seronegative.

CDR3 DNA sequence: TGTGCCAGCAGTGTTGCGGGAGTGCGATCCTACAATGAGCAGTTCTTC. Amino acid sequence: CASSVAGVRSYNEQFF. J is TRBJ2-1 and V is TRBV2, with TRBD2 matching 7 bases. Trimming cost V 4 bases and J 1 base; bases outside gene matches: 7. Per the germline V gene, CDR1 is SNHLY and CDR2 is FYNNEI. This CDR3 comprises 16 residues.

The chain carries TRBV30 and TRBJ1-4; D may be TRBD1 (6 bases). Trimming pared 3 bases from V and 7 bases from J, leaving 12 bases between. The CDR3 is made up of 13 amino acids. CDR1 and CDR2 (germline): GTSNPN, SVGIG (reference sequence). CDR3 sequence reads: CAWSRGGAEKLFF. Written as DNA, the CDR3 is TGTGCCTGGAGCCGGGGGGGGGCTGAAAAACTGTTTTTT.

The chain carries TRBV20-1 and TRBJ2-7, with no clear D. This CDR3 is 11 amino acids long. The ends were cut back, 7 bases at V and 3 bases at J, with 10 bases in the middle. The V gene's germline CDR1 is DFQATT and CDR2 SNEGSKA (reference sequence). CDR3 DNA: TGCAGTGGGTCCCCCGGCTACGAGCAGTACTTC. Translated: CSGSPGYEQYF.

V usage is TRBV5-4 and J usage is TRBJ2-1, with 7 bases lining up with TRBD1. The germline V gene encodes CDR1 SGHNT and CDR2 YYREEE (reference sequence). The CDR3 is 15 residues long. Trimming at V came to 0 bases and at J to 0 bases, leaving 0 bases not matched to a gene. CDR3 coding DNA: TGTGCCAGCAGCTTGGGACAGGGCTCCTACAATGAGCAGTTCTTC. Its protein product is CASSLGQGSYNEQFF.

The chain joins TRBV4-3 to TRBJ2-7; 10 bases map to TRBD2. The CDR3 covers 15 residues. V gave up 3 bases and J gave up 2 bases; unmatched junction bases: 4. The germline V gene has CDR1 LGHNA and CDR2 YSLEER. The CDR3 is CASSQEAGGTYEQYF. The CDR3 DNA is TGCGCCAGCAGCCAGGAAGCGGGAGGGACCTACGAGCAGTACTTC.

The V and J genes are TRBV29-1 and TRBJ1-1, with D hard to call. This CDR3 is 12 amino acids long. V lost 5 bases and J 4 bases, leaving 11 bases between the germline ends. Germline V gives CDR1 SQVTM, CDR2 ANQGSEA. The CDR3 region is CSVQRLGTEAFF. CDR3 nucleotide sequence: TGCAGCGTTCAGAGGCTGGGCACTGAAGCTTTCTTT.

This clone was seen only once. V is TRBV10-1 and J is TRBJ2-3; 9 nucleotides match TRBD2. Germline V lookup: CDR1 WNHNN, CDR2 SYGVQD (reference sequence). This CDR3 spans 13 amino acids. Unmatched junction bases numbered 3, after V lost 4 bases and J lost 7 bases. The CDR3 region is CASSVAGGYTQYF. The CDR3 bases are TGCGCCAGCAGTGTGGCGGGAGGGTATACGCAGTATTTT.

V usage is TRBV5-6 and J usage is TRBJ2-7; TRBD2 is a possible D gene (6 bases). Trimming stripped 4 bases from V and 6 bases from J, with 14 bases between. Germline CDR1 SGHDT, CDR2 YYEEEE. The CDR3 has 13 residues. Written as DNA, the CDR3 is TGTGCCAGCAGCGCGGGACCGTCGGGCGAGCAGTACTTC. Translation gives CASSAGPSGEQYF.

This chain joins TRBV5-1 and TRBJ1-5; D possibly corresponds to TRBD1 (5 bases). Germline V gives CDR1 SGHRS, CDR2 YFSETQ. Between the trimmed V and J ends, which lost 2 bases and 6 bases, there was a span of 9 bases. This CDR3 has 13 residues. The CDR3 DNA reads TGCGCCAGCAGCTTCGGGGGGGGTCAGCCCCAGCATTTT. Its protein product is CASSFGGGQPQHF.

This chain links TRBV7-9 with TRBJ2-1, with D perhaps matching TRBD2 (6 bases). The CDR3 consists of 14 residues. CDR1 SEHNR and CDR2 FQNEAQ come from the germline V gene (reference sequence). Trimming pared 5 bases from V and 6 bases from J, leaving 14 bases between. The CDR3 DNA follows: TGTGCCAGCAGCCTTGAACGCGGGGTCAATGAGCAGTTCTTC. This gives the protein CASSLERGVNEQFF.

The V gene is TRBV6-1, the J gene TRBJ1-5; D not certain. Germline CDR1 is MNHNS and CDR2 is SASEGT. The V end lost 3 bases, the J end lost 3 bases, and 6 bases lay between the germline ends. The CDR3 length is 13 residues. DNA for the CDR3: TGTGCCAGCAGTGACAGAAACAATCAGCCCCAGCATTTT. This translates into CASSDRNNQPQHF.

The chain employs TRBV18 and TRBJ1-5; 10 nucleotides align to TRBD1. Germline CDR1 is KGHSH and CDR2 is LQKENI. The CDR3 totals 19 residues. Trimming removed 4 bases from V and 4 bases from J; junction bases left unmatched: 16. The CDR3 loop is CASSHLSTGGSSSNQPQHF. In nucleotides, the CDR3 is TGTGCCAGCTCACACCTTTCGACAGGGGGCTCGAGTAGTAATCAGCCCCAGCATTTT.

V usage is TRBV5-4 and J usage is TRBJ2-7, with 7 bases lining up with TRBD1. There are 15 residues in the CDR3. Germline CDR1 reads SGHNT; CDR2 reads YYREEE (reference sequence). V lost 2 bases and J lost 0; bases outside the gene matches: 5. The chain's CDR3 is CASSFDRAVSYEQYF. In nucleotides, the CDR3 is TGTGCCAGCAGCTTCGACAGGGCCGTCTCCTACGAGCAGTACTTC.

V is TRBV6-6 and J is TRBJ2-7; the D gene is possibly TRBD2 (5 bases). V lost 0 bases and J 6 bases, leaving 9 bases between the germline ends. The CDR3 extends over 13 amino acids. Germline V lookup: CDR1 MNHNY, CDR2 SVGAGI (reference sequence). CDR3 region: CASSYSLASEQYF. DNA of the CDR3: TGTGCCAGCAGTTACTCCCTAGCTAGCGAGCAGTACTTC.

This clone has more than one count but fewer than ten. V gene TRBV6-6 combines with J gene TRBJ2-5; 11 bases map to TRBD2. This CDR3 comprises 15 residues. V lost 7 bases, J lost 5 bases, and 9 bases stayed unmatched. Germline lookup yields CDR1 MNHNY and CDR2 SVGAGI (reference sequence). CDR3 residues: CASTDFSGRVETQYF. The CDR3 nucleotides read TGTGCCAGCACCGATTTTAGCGGGAGGGTTGAGACCCAGTACTTC.

This rearrangement joins TRBV5-5 to TRBJ1-5; 7 bases match TRBD1. V shed 0 bases and J 7 bases; nucleotides not matched to a gene: 7. Germline V gene lookup returns CDR1 SGHKS and CDR2 YYEKEE (reference sequence). The CDR3 is 15 amino acids. Written as DNA, the CDR3 is TGTGCCAGCAGCTTGGGATTGACAGGGTCACAGCCCCAGCATTTT. It specifies CASSLGLTGSQPQHF. Looking up the rest from reference TRBV5-5 and TRBJ1-5 gives the full variable domain: DAGVTQSPTHLIKTRGQQVTLRCSPISGHKSVSWYQQVLGQGPQFIFQYYEKEERGRGNFPDRFSARQFPNYSSELNVNALLLGDSALYLCASSLGLTGSQPQHFGDGTRLSIL.